What follows describes a single TCR beta chain. The antigen it binds to is not known. No base quality values were provided; no much bigger clone lies one nucleotide off. This sample is part of a study of vaccination effects on CD4 cells after COVID-19 (dated by TCRdb to 2021 to 2024). At the level of the whole study: Two doses of either the BNT162b2 or the mRNA-1273 mRNA SARS-CoV-2 vaccine were administered to participants. SARS-CoV-2 spike-specific CD4+ TCR repertoires were compared before and after mRNA vaccination in COVID-19 convalescent patients and in infection-naive vaccine recipients. Altogether, some ten COVID-19 convalescent patients and several SARS-CoV-2-naive healthy vaccine recipients made up the full study. In the study, cultures from other donors were sequenced using the Oncomine TCR Beta short-read assay on an Illumina iSeq 100.

The ViraFEST assay stimulated PBMC with viral peptide pools and then used TCR sequencing to identify antigen-specific CD4+ T cell clonotypes by expansion. After 10 to 11 days of culture, CD4+ T cells were isolated with the EasySep CD4+ T cell isolation kit. The absence of prior SARS-CoV-2 infection in healthy vaccine recipients was confirmed by negative nucleocapsid antibodies before and after vaccination. A few million PBMC per well were cultured with roughly 10 ug/ml peptides in IMDM containing approximately 4.7% human AB serum, about 10 IU/ml IL-2 and gentamicin. On days 3 and 7, half of the culture medium was replaced with fresh IL-2-containing medium. Each peptide stimulation condition was cultured in triplicate wells unless otherwise noted. Using Ficoll-Paque Plus gradient centrifugation, PBMC were separated from whole blood and then either used fresh or cryopreserved at -140C. The overlapping peptide pools covered the spike proteins of SARS-CoV-2 as well as those of the common cold coronaviruses HCoV-NL63, HCoV-OC43 and HCoV-229E. The QIAamp micro DNA kit was used to extract genomic DNA from the cultured CD4+ T cells.

CDR1 LGHDT and CDR2 YNNKEL were looked up in the germline V gene (reference sequence). Cut back by 4 bases and 3 bases, the V and J ends lie 17 bases apart. The CDR3 spans 16 residues, from the cysteine through the phenylalanine. This entry keeps only the CDR3 DNA: 48 bases, framed from base 1. Beyond this particular receptor, the publication reports: Only a small number of convalescent patients were included, and no early post-infection timepoints were available, which limited the study. Clones induced by infection and clones induced by vaccination both contracted markedly at late timepoints after vaccination, which fits with T cell responses waning over time. Among healthy vaccine recipients, nearly all vaccine-induced clones were SARS-CoV-2 mono-reactive, and just 1 of 255 was cross-reactive with common cold coronaviruses.

Library preparation was by the immunoSEQ multiplex PCR assay. DNA from the CD4+ T cells that had been cultured and isolated underwent TCR beta CDR3 sequencing. Concerning the study's data processing: Non-productive TCR sequences were removed and reads were trimmed to the CDR3 region, keeping CDR3s of at least 7 amino acids. Antigen-specific clonotypes were identified with the MANAFEST web app by comparing expansion in peptide wells against reference cultures. To count as positive, a clone had to show expansion at FDR<0.05 compared with the reference and with all other wells, an odds ratio above 5, and a frequency above 0.1% in two replicate wells. Cross-reactive clonotypes were defined as significantly expanded in SARS-CoV-2 spike wells and in at least one common cold coronavirus spike condition. Using the stringdist R package, CDR3 similarity was measured by Levenshtein distance, and unrooted trees were constructed with ape in R 3.6.1. TCRdb took over this immuneACCESS table, retaining in-frame rearrangements with V and J assigned. Such tables are incomplete; in checked studies, under half of the missing clones stem from an unresolved V gene, and the remainder is unexplained. V, J and clone size reflect that table, while D and trimming were determined from the DNA. Recorded for this sample are about 23,000 clones; 65% to 70% of them occurred a single time. The leading ten clones occupy 11% of the sample.

This TCR was sampled from a human donor who received a COVID-19 vaccine. The chain was built from TRBV3-1 (or the pseudogene TRBV3-2) and TRBJ2-3; the D gene is perhaps TRBD2, on 7 matching bases. This specimen consisted of CD4+ T cells from PBMCs cultured with HCoV-NL63 spike peptides, obtained before COVID-19 vaccination. The cell subset or site label of this sample denotes: HCoV-NL63 spike overlapping peptide pool stimulation. The DNA sequence is given as TGTGCCAGCAGCCCACTTCGCGGGGGCGGGACAGATACGCAGTATTTT. Its translation reads: CASSPLRGGGTDTQYF.